A selection of T cell receptor beta chains follows, all from one sample in a study of beta chain features in type 1 diabetes. Profiling relied on immunoSEQ multiplex PCR, and the TCRdb table lists in-frame clones only, not all of them. Of 900,000 or so clones listed, about a sixth are singletons. Sequencing was performed on naive CD4+ T cells from blood. These receptors all stem from a woman younger than 30 in good health. Both conserved end residues are part of each CDR3. A D gene is named only where the DNA matches it firmly. A row's size may be missing; if present it is once, few, many or a size class.

size	V	D	J	DNA	CDR3
many	TRBV10-3	-	TRBJ2-5	TGTGCCATCAGTGAGTCTGCAGGAGGGGAGACCCAGTACTTC	CAISESAGGETQYF
few	TRBV28	-	TRBJ2-7	TGTGCCAGCAGTACCCGAGGGCAGAACTACGAGCAGTACTTC	CASSTRGQNYEQYF
-	TRBV6-5	-	TRBJ2-4	TGTGCCAGCAGTTACAGGGATCTTGCCAAAAACATTCAGTACTTC	CASSYRDLAKNIQYF
-	TRBV7-9	-	TRBJ2-3	TGTGCCAGCAGCTTATTCGACACAGATACGCAGTATTTT	CASSLFDTDTQYF
-	TRBV5-8	-	TRBJ2-1	TGTGCCAGCAGCTTGAAGCGCCTGAGCTCCTACAATGAGCAGTTCTTC	CASSLKRLSSYNEQFF
-	TRBV4-3	-	TRBJ1-2	TGCGCCAGCAGCCAAGAATATAACAGGCCCTATGGCTACACCTTC	CASSQEYNRPYGYTF
few	TRBV15	-	TRBJ2-6	TGTGCCACCAGCAGACGGCATGCCTCTGGGGCCAACGTCCTGACTTTC	CATSRRHASGANVLTF
few	TRBV4-2	TRBD2	TRBJ2-3	TGTGCCAGCAGCCAAGAAGGGACTAGCGGTACAGATACGCAGTATTTT	CASSQEGTSGTDTQYF
few	TRBV18	TRBD1	TRBJ2-3	TGTGCCAGCTCATCCAGACAGGGTCGGACAGATACGCAGTATTTT	CASSSRQGRTDTQYF
few	TRBV7-8	-	TRBJ2-7	TGTGCCAGCAGCCAATTCAAGGGACCCTACGAGCAGTACTTC	CASSQFKGPYEQYF
-	TRBV29-1	-	TRBJ2-1	TGCAGCGTCCAGGGACAGGGAAGGGGACTAGTCCCCAATGAGCAGTTCTTC	CSVQGQGRGLVPNEQFF
-	TRBV29-1	-	TRBJ2-7	TGCAGCGCGGAACTTCCCGGGAGAGCCCCCTACGAGCAGTACTTC	CSAELPGRAPYEQYF
few	TRBV5-6	TRBD1	TRBJ2-7	TGTGCCAGCAGCCCCGCCGGGACAGGGACAGAGCAGTACTTC	CASSPAGTGTEQYF
few	TRBV4-2	-	TRBJ1-4	TGTGCCAGCAGCCAAGTGCAGAGGAATGAAAAACTGTTTTTT	CASSQVQRNEKLFF
-	TRBV2	-	TRBJ1-5	TGTGCCAGCAGTGAATGGGGAGGCAATCAGCCCCAGCATTTT	CASSEWGGNQPQHF
few	TRBV11-1	-	TRBJ2-7	TGTGCCAGCAGCTCCTCCACAGGTACCTACGAGCAGTACTTC	CASSSSTGTYEQYF